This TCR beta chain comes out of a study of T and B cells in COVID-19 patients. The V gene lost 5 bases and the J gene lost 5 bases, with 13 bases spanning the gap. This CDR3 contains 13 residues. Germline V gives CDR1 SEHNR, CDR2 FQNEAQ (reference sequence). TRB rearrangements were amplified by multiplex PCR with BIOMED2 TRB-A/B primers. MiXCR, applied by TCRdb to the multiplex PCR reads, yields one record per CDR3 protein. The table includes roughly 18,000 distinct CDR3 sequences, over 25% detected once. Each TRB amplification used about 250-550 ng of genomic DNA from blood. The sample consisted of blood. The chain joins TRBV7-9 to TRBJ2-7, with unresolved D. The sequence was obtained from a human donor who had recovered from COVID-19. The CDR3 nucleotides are TGTGCCAGCAGCGGTATCGGGTGGGACGAGCAGTACTTC. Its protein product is CASSGIGWDEQYF.